This TCR beta chain was captured in a study of T cell clonotyping in hematopoietic cell transplantation. Looked up from germline, CDR1 is MGHRA and CDR2 is YSYEKL. CDR3 length equals 15 residues. Trimming cost V 2 bases and J 4 bases; bases outside gene matches: 4. Study-wide results and limits: Cells were unsorted, so CD4 and CD8 contributions were not separated. Graft donor and pretransplant recipient Inverse Simpson Index values predicted broader posttransplant TCR diversity. At the given depth, recipient repertoires were over 95% de novo clonotypes. After transplant, recipient diversity fell while pathologically expanded clonotypes grew through day 180.

As regards this clone: Its antigen is not identified.

Here immunoSEQ multiplex PCR was the method, and the copy in TCRdb shows in-frame clones only, minus some. The table shows 60,000 to 75,000 clones, with roughly 93% occurring only once. The sequence came from a man aged 50 or older in good health. Some clones in this sample may be carry-over from other donors' samples. Source material: peripheral blood mononuclear cells. This sequence joins TRBV4-1 and TRBJ1-1, with 10 bases matching TRBD1. The CDR3 sequence is CASSQPRQGATEAFF. The CDR3 DNA is TGCGCCAGCAGCCAACCGAGACAGGGGGCCACTGAAGCTTTCTTT.